This T cell receptor (beta chain) was identified during a study of graft-versus-host responses after intestinal transplantation. As for the study in general: Grafts were multivisceral, liver-intestinal, or isolated intestinal. Study-level findings and limits: Allografts of one patient group, those with graft-donor T cell macrochimerism, had high graft-versus-host to host-versus-graft clonal ratios. Peak GvH clone levels in circulation were associated with early post-transplant HvG declines.

Turning to this clone: Its antigen is still unknown.

Between the trimmed V and J ends, which lost 2 bases and 5 bases, there was a span of 7 bases. The germline V gene encodes CDR1 SGDLS and CDR2 YYNGEE. The CDR3 is made up of 12 amino acids. Only in-frame clones appear in the TCRdb table, and some are missing; sequencing was by immunoSEQ multiplex PCR. The sample consists of fewer than 95,000 clones, approximately 94% of them appearing once. Sequencing used unstimulated CD8+ T cells sorted from spleen or lymph node cells, obtained before intestinal transplant. V is TRBV9 and J is TRBJ1-2; possibly TRBD1 for D (5 bases). The sequence was obtained from a human donor who received an intestinal transplant. Here the CDR3 reads CASSVRQYGYTF. The DNA for the CDR3 is TGTGCCAGCAGCGTCCGACAGTATGGCTACACCTTC.